These 2 T cell receptor beta chains originate from one sample sequenced in a study of shared clonotypes between healthy human individuals. The data were produced by immunoSEQ multiplex PCR, yet TCRdb's version contains in-frame clones alone and is incomplete. The sample shows 450,000 to 500,000 clones, about 78% of them seen only once. Input material: PBMCs. These receptors were obtained from a woman aged 40 to 49 in good health. Some clones in this sample may be carry-over from other donors' samples.

The CDR3 loop is CASSSGQGIYHEQFF. CDR3 DNA: TGCGCCAGCAGCTCAGGACAGGGGATTTATCATGAGCAGTTCTTC. The chain has TRBV5-1 and TRBJ2-1, with 9 bases matching TRBD1. The CDR3 loop spans 15 amino acids. Germline V CDR1 and CDR2: SGHRS, YFSETQ. V was clipped by 3 bases and J by 8 bases; unmatched bases: 9.

This rearrangement joins TRBV7-3 to TRBJ2-1, with TRBD2 matching 8 bases. Germline V gene sequence: CDR1 SGHTA, CDR2 FQGTGA. The V and J ends lost 5 bases and 4 bases, in that order; junction bases with no gene match: 7. The CDR3 loop spans 15 amino acids. CDR3 sequence: CASSPRAGGYNEQFF. CDR3 DNA: TGTGCCAGCAGCCCCCGGGCGGGGGGTTACAATGAGCAGTTCTTC.